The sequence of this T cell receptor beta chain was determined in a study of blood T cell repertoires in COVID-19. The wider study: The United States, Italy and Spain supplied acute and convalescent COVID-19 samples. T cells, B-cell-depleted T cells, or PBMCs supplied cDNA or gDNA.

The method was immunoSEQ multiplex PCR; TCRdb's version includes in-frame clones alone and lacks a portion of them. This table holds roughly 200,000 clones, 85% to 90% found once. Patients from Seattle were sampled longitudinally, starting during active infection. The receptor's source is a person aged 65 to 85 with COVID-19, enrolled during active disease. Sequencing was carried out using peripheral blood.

CDR3 sequence: CSASDRVTGELFF. CDR3 DNA sequence: TGCAGTGCTAGTGACAGGGTAACCGGGGAGCTGTTTTTT. The chain carries TRBV20-1 and TRBJ2-2, with 7 bases lining up with TRBD1. Germline CDR1 DFQATT, CDR2 SNEGSKA (reference sequence). Unmatched junction bases numbered 3, after V lost 3 bases and J lost 5 bases. The CDR3 sequence is 13 residues long.